The entry below describes one T cell receptor beta chain. Antigen unknown. The CDR3 spans 15 residues. The germline CDR1 and CDR2 sequences are SGHNT and YENEEA. Trimming pared 0 bases from V and 4 bases from J, leaving 10 bases between. These data come from a study of cytomegalovirus exposure and HLA in healthy donors. Regarding the study as a whole: TRBV6-2, TRBV6-3 and some other V segments were excluded as indistinguishable.

PCR primers comprised 60 Vbeta and 13 Jbeta primers. This table comes from immunoSEQ multiplex PCR, and its TCRdb copy is limited to in-frame clones, with some not included. This table has 250,000 to 350,000 clones, around 66% appearing once. Sequencing used PBMCs. This TCR derives from a female donor in good health and CMV-seronegative. This chain joins TRBV11-3 and TRBJ2-1; possibly TRBD2 for D (6 bases). CDR3 protein: CASSLEAGLYNEQFF. CDR3 bases: TGTGCCAGCAGCTTAGAGGCGGGGTTATACAATGAGCAGTTCTTC.